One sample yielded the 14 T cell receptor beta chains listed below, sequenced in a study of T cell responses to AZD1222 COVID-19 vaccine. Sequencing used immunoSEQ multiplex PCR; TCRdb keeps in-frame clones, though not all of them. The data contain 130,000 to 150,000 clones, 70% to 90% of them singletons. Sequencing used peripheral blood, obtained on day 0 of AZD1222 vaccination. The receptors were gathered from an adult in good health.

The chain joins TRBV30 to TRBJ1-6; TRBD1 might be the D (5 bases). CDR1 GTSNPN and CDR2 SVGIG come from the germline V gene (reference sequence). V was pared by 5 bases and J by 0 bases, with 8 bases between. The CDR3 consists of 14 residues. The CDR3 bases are TGTGCCTGGGCAGACAGCTCCTATAATTCACCCCTCCACTTT. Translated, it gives CAWADSSYNSPLHF.

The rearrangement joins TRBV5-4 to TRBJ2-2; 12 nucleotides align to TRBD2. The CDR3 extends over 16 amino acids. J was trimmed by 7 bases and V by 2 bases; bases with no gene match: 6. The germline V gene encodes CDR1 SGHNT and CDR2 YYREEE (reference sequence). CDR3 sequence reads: CASSLPSGRALGELFF. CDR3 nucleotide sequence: TGTGCCAGCAGCTTACCTAGCGGGAGGGCCCTCGGGGAGCTGTTTTTT.

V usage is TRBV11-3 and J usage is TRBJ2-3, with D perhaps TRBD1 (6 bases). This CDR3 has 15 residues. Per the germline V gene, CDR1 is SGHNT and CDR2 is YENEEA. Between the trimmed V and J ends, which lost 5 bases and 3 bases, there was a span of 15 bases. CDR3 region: CASSHDRLPTDTQYF. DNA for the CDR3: TGTGCCAGCAGCCACGACAGGCTACCAACAGATACGCAGTATTTT.

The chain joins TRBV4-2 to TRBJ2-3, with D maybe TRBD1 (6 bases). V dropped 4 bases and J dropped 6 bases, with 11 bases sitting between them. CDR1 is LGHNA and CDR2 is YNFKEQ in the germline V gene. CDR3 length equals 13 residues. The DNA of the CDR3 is TGTGCCAGCAGCCCAGTGGGGGCGGATACGCAGTATTTT. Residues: CASSPVGADTQYF.

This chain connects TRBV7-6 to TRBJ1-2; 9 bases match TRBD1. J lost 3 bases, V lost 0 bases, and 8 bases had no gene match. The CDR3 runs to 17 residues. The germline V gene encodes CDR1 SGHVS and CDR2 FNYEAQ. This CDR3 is CASSLAGPGQGYYGYTF. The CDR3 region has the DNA TGTGCCAGCAGCTTAGCAGGGCCGGGACAGGGATACTATGGCTACACCTTC.

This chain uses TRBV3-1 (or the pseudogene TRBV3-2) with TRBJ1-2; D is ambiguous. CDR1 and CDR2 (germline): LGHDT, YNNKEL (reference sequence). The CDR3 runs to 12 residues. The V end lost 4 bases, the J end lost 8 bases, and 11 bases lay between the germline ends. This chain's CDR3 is CASSRWESGYTF. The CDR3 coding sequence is TGTGCCAGCAGCCGGTGGGAGAGCGGCTACACCTTC.

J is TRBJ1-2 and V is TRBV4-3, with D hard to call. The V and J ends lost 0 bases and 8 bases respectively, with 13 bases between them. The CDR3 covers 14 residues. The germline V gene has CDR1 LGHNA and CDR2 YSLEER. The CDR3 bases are TGCGCCAGCAGCCAAGACAGGAGGATCGGAGGCTACACCTTC. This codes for CASSQDRRIGGYTF.

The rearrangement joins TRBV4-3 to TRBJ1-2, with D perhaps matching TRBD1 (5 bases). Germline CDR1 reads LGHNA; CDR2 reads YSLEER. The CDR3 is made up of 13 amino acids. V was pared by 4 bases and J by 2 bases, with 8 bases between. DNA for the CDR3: TGCGCCAGCAGCCGAGAGGGGAACTATGGCTACACCTTC. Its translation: CASSREGNYGYTF.

CDR3 protein: CASSSLRKREGEEAKNIQYF. CDR3 nucleotide sequence: TGTGCCAGCAGTTCCCTCCGGAAGCGGGAGGGGGAGGAGGCCAAAAACATTCAGTACTTC. The chain uses TRBV27 and TRBJ2-4; 10 positions agree with TRBD2. Germline V gives CDR1 MNHEY, CDR2 SMNVEV (reference sequence). V shed 4 bases, J shed 1 base, and the junction held 16 bases outside the gene matches. The CDR3 runs 20 residues.

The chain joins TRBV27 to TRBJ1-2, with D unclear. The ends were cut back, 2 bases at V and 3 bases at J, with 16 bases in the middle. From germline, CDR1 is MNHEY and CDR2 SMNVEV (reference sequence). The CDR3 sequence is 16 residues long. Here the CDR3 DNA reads TGTGCCAGCAGTTTACTAGGGCAGCCGCGTTACTATGGCTACACCTTC. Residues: CASSLLGQPRYYGYTF.

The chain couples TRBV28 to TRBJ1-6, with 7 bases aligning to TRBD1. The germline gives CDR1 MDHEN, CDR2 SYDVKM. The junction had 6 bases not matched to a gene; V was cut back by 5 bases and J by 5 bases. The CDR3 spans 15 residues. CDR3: CASSRVDRDNSPLHF. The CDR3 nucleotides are TGTGCCAGCAGTCGGGTCGACAGGGATAATTCACCCCTCCACTTT.

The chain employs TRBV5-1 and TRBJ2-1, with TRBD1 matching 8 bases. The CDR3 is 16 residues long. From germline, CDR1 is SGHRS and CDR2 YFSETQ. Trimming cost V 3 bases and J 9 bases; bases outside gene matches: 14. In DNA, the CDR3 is TGCGCCAGCAGCTCATACCCCGGGACAGGAATTGGTGAGCAGTTCTTC. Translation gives CASSSYPGTGIGEQFF.

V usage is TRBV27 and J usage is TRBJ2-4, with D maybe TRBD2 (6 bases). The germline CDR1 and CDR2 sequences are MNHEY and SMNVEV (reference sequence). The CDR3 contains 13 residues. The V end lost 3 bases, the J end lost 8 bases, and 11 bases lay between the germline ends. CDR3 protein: CASSFGGIDIQYF. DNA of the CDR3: TGTGCCAGCAGTTTCGGGGGTATCGACATTCAGTACTTC.

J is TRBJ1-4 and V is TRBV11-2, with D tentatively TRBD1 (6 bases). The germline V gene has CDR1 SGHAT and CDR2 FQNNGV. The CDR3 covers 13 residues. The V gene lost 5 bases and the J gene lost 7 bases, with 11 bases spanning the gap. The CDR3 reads CASSTGLGEKLFF. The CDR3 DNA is TGTGCCAGCAGCACAGGGTTGGGTGAAAAACTGTTTTTT.